This T cell receptor beta chain was documented in a study of blood T cell repertoires in COVID-19. On the study more broadly: Both acute and convalescent COVID-19 samples were obtained from the United States, Italy and Spain. The analysed material was cDNA or gDNA that came from T cells, B-cell-depleted T cells, or PBMCs.

Germline V gene sequence: CDR1 SQVTM, CDR2 ANQGSEA. Trimming at V came to 4 bases and at J to 3 bases, leaving 5 bases not matched to a gene. This CDR3 contains 14 residues. Authors' analysis steps: Estimates of nucleated cell counts were drawn from the amplification of reference gene primers. The assay was immunoSEQ multiplex PCR, and TCRdb's table has in-frame clones only and misses some. V and J calls and clone size are copied from that table; D and trimming were computed from the DNA. The sample includes fewer than 300,000 clones, more than 75% of them seen just once. This chain connects TRBV29-1 to TRBJ2-1, with 8 bases lining up with TRBD2. The sequenced sample consisted of peripheral blood. The TCR originated in a woman in her 40s who had recovered from COVID-19. The CDR3 nucleotides are TGCAGCGTTGTTGGCCTAGCGGGCTACAATGAGCAGTTCTTC. The encoded protein is CSVVGLAGYNEQFF.